This TCR beta chain was found in a study of OX40 agonist ivuxolimab in advanced cancers. Study information: Participants averaged approximately 60 years of age (range about 23 to 80) and were 75% to 90% male.

This table comes from immunoSEQ multiplex PCR, and its TCRdb copy is limited to in-frame clones, with some not included. The table shows 55,000 to 85,000 clones, with 80% to 90% occurring only once. CDR3 length: 14 residues. V lost 6 bases and J lost 8; bases outside the gene matches: 9. Looked up from germline, CDR1 is SGHRS and CDR2 is YFSETQ. Samples of blood were obtained at baseline, on cycle 4 day 1, and on cycle 7 day 1. V gene TRBV5-1 combines with J gene TRBJ1-4; 8 nucleotides match TRBD1. The receptor comes from an adult with an advanced solid tumor such as melanoma, head and neck, liver or kidney cancer. This sample comprised CD4+ or CD8+ T cells sorted from blood, obtained in a trial of the OX40 agonist ivuxolimab. The CDR3 here is CASTRQGAGEKLFF. The CDR3 nucleotides are TGCGCCAGCACCCGGCAGGGGGCTGGGGAAAAACTGTTTTTT.